A selection of T cell receptor beta chains follows, all from one sample in a study of CD8 T cells in ankylosing spondylitis. In TCRdb, the 5' RACE reads were re-called with MiXCR into one record per CDR3 protein. The repertoire holds 100,000 to 150,000 distinct CDR3 sequences, around 15% seen once, with approximately 3.1% in the top ten. Source material: blood, either unsorted or a sorted T cell fraction (not recorded which). The receptors derive from a female donor with ankylosing spondylitis or in good health (not recorded which). Each CDR3 is given with its conserved first and last residue. Each record gives: J gene, D gene, V gene, clone size, CDR3 protein, CDR3 DNA. D genes are given only for firm matches. Clone size appears in some rows only: once, few, many, or a class for an expanded clone.

TRBJ2-1,-,TRBV7-9,-,CASSLASANNEQFF,TGTGCCAGCAGCTTAGCGTCAGCAAACAATGAGCAGTTCTTC
TRBJ2-1,-,TRBV20-1,many,CSANVPSSYNEQFF,TGCAGTGCTAACGTCCCGAGCTCCTACAATGAGCAGTTCTTC
TRBJ2-5,-,TRBV18,-,CATGGSQETQYF,TGTGCCACCGGCGGGTCCCAAGAGACCCAGTACTTC
TRBJ1-1,-,TRBV29-1,many,CSVEDGGRTEAFF,TGCAGCGTTGAAGACGGGGGGCGGACTGAAGCTTTCTTT
TRBJ2-3,-,TRBV30,-,CAWGSGTDTQYF,TGTGCCTGGGGTTCCGGCACAGATACGCAGTATTTT
TRBJ2-5,-,TRBV7-9,-,CASSFLTPQETQYF,TGTGCCAGCAGCTTCTTGACACCACAAGAGACCCAGTACTTC
TRBJ1-1,-,TRBV20-1,many,CSANRMNTEAFF,TGCAGTGCTAACAGGATGAACACTGAAGCTTTCTTT
TRBJ1-1,-,TRBV11-2,few,CASSLRGAENTEAFF,TGTGCCAGCAGCTTACGGGGGGCCGAGAACACTGAAGCTTTCTTT
TRBJ1-1,TRBD1,TRBV7-9,-,CASGGQGILAFF,TGTGCCAGCGGCGGACAGGGAATATTAGCTTTCTTT
TRBJ2-1,-,TRBV5-1,-,CASSLEAQPYNEQFF,TGCGCCAGCAGCTTGGAGGCACAGCCTTACAATGAGCAGTTCTTC
TRBJ2-7,-,TRBV29-1,-,CSVEGTGTLAYEQYF,TGCAGCGTTGAAGGTACCGGGACACTAGCCTACGAGCAGTACTTC
TRBJ2-3,-,TRBV6-5,many,CASSYKGMSADTQYF,TGTGCCAGCAGTTACAAGGGGATGAGTGCAGATACGCAGTATTTT
TRBJ1-6,-,TRBV12-3/TRBV12-4,-,CASSLGGVGSPLHF,TGTGCCAGCAGTTTGGGGGGAGTTGGTTCACCCCTCCACTTT
TRBJ2-1,TRBD2,TRBV9,-,CASSVEAGGYNEQFF,TGTGCCAGCAGCGTAGAGGCGGGGGGCTACAATGAGCAGTTCTTC
TRBJ1-2,-,TRBV28,many,CASSLSPSLRGYTF,TGTGCCAGCAGTTTATCCCCCTCGTTACGCGGCTACACCTTC